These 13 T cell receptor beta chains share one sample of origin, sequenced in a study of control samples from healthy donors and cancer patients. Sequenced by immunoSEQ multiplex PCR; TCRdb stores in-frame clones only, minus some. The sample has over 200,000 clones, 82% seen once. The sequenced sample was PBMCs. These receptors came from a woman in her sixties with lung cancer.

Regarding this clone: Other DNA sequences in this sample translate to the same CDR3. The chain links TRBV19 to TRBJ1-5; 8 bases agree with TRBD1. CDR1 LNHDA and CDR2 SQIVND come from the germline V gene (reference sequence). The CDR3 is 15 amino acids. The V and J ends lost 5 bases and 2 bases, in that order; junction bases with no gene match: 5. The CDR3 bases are TGTGCCAGTAGTTCACCGGGACAGGGCAATCAGCCCCAGCATTTT. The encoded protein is CASSSPGQGNQPQHF. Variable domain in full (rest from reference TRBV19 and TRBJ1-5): DGGITQSPKYLFRKEGQNVTLSCEQNLNHDAMYWYRQDPGQGLRLIYYSQIVNDFQKGDIAEGYSVSREKKESFPLTVTSAQKNPTAFYLCASSSPGQGNQPQHFGDGTRLSIL.

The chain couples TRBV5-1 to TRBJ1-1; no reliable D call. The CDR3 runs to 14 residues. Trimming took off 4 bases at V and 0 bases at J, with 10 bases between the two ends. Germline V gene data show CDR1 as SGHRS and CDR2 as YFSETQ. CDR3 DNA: TGCGCCAGCAGCGGGAGTGTGTTGAACACTGAAGCTTTCTTT. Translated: CASSGSVLNTEAFF.

CDR3 coding DNA: TGTGCCAGCAGCCCCCGGCAGGGTAGGTACAATGAGCAGTTCTTC. This codes for CASSPRQGRYNEQFF. V and J are TRBV9 and TRBJ2-1; maybe TRBD1 (5 bases). The CDR3 covers 15 residues. CDR1 and CDR2 (germline): SGDLS, YYNGEE. Between the trimmed V and J ends, which lost 4 bases and 4 bases, there was a span of 15 bases.

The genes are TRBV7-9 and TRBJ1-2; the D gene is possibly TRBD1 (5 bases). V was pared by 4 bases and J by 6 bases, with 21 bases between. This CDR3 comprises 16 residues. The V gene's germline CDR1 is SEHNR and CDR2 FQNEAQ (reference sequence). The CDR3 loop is CASSSSGSPGRDGYTF. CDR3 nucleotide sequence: TGTGCCAGCAGCTCGTCCGGATCACCTGGCAGGGATGGCTACACCTTC.

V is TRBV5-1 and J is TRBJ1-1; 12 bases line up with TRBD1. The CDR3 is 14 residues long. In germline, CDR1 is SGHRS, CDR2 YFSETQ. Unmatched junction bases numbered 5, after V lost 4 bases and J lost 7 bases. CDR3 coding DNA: TGCGCCAGCAGCATGGGACAGGGGGCCGATGAAGCTTTCTTT. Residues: CASSMGQGADEAFF.

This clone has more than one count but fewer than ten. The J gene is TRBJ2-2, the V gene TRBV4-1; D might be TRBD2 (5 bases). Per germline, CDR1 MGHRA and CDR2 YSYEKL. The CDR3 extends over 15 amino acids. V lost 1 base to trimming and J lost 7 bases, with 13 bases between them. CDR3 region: CASSQAPLAGGELFF. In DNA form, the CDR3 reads TGCGCCAGCAGCCAAGCTCCCCTGGCGGGCGGGGAGCTGTTTTTT.

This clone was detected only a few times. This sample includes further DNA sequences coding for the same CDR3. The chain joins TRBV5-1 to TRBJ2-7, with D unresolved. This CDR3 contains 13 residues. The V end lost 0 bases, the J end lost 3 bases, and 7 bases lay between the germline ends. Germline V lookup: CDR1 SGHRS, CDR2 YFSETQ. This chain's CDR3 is CASSLGQNYEQYF. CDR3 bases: TGCGCCAGCAGCTTGGGGCAGAACTACGAGCAGTACTTC.

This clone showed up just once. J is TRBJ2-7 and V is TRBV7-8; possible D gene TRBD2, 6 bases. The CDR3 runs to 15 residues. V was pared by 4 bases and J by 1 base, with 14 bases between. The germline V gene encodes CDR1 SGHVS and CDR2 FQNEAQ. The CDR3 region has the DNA TGTGCCAGCAGCTCTCAGGGAGGACAATCCTACGAGCAGTACTTC. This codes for CASSSQGGQSYEQYF.

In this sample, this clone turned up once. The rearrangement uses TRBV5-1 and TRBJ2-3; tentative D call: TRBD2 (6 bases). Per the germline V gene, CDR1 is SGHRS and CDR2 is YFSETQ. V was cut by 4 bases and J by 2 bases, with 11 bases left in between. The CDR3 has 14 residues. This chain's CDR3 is CASSSERATDTQYF. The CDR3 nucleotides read TGCGCCAGCAGCAGCGAGCGGGCCACAGATACGCAGTATTTT.

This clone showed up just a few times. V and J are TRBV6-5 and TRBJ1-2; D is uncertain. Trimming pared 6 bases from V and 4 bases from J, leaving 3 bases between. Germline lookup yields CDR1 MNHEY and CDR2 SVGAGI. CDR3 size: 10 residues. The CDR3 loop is CASRAYGYTF. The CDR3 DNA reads TGTGCCAGCAGGGCCTATGGCTACACCTTC.

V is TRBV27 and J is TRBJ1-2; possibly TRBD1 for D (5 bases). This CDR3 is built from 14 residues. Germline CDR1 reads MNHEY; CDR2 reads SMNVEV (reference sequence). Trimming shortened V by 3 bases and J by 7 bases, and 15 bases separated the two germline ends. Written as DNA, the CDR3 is TGTGCCAGCAGTTTTGACACCGGGAGGGGTGGCTACACCTTC. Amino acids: CASSFDTGRGGYTF.

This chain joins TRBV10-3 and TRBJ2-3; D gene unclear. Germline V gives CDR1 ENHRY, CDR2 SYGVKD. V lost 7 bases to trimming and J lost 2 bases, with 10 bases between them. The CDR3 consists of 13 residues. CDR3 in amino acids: CAIKTRDTDTQYF. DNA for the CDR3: TGTGCCATCAAAACGCGCGACACAGATACGCAGTATTTT.

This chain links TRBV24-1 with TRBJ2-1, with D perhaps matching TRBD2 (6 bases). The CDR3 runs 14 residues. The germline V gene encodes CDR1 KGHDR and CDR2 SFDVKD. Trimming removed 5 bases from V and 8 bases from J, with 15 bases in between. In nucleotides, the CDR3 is TGTGCCACCAGTGTGGGAGGCAGGGTCGATGAGCAGTTCTTC. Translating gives CATSVGGRVDEQFF.